A selection of T cell receptor beta chains follows, all from one sample in a study of shared clonotypes between healthy human individuals. Clones were read by immunoSEQ multiplex PCR, and TCRdb kept only the in-frame ones, dropping some. Among some 530,000 clones listed, 81% were seen once. The sample was PBMCs. The source is a woman in her 40s in good health. Some clones in this sample may be carry-over from other donors' samples. CDR3s include the opening cysteine and the closing phenylalanine or tryptophan. Fields, in order: clone size, D gene, J gene, V gene, CDR3 DNA, CDR3 protein. The D gene is left open where the match is weak. Where a row states a size, it is once, few, many or the class of an expanded clone; other rows omit it.

>.|.|TRBJ2-5|TRBV25-1
TGTGCCAGCAGTTTCAGAGGCGGGGGACAGGCCCCAGAGACCCAGTACTTC
CASSFRGGGQAPETQYF
>.|.|TRBJ2-4|TRBV5-6
TGTGCCAGCAGCTTGGCCAACTTTCCGGGGAACATTCAGTACTTC
CASSLANFPGNIQYF
>.|.|TRBJ1-1|TRBV9
TGTGCCAGCAGCGTAGGTAGTTCCAACACTGAAGCTTTCTTT
CASSVGSSNTEAFF
>many|TRBD1|TRBJ2-7|TRBV15
TGTGCCACCAGCAGCGGGACAGGGACCTACGAGCAGTACTTC
CATSSGTGTYEQYF
>.|.|TRBJ1-5|TRBV2
TGTGCCAGCAGTGGGACAGGCAATCAGCCCCAGCATTTT
CASSGTGNQPQHF
>.|TRBD1|TRBJ1-1|TRBV20-1
TGCAGTGCTACAGGGGGACATGAAGCTTTCTTT
CSATGGHEAFF
>.|TRBD2|TRBJ2-3|TRBV10-3
TGTGCCATCAGTCTAAATACGGGAGGCGCGACAGATACGCAGTATTTT
CAISLNTGGATDTQYF
>.|TRBD1|TRBJ1-4|TRBV19
TGTGCCAGTAGTGGGACAGACGCAACTAATGAAAAACTGTTTTTT
CASSGTDATNEKLFF
>.|TRBD1|TRBJ2-7|TRBV19
TGTGCAACTAAGAAGGGACAGGGGGTCGACGAGCAGTACTTC
CATKKGQGVDEQYF
>.|.|TRBJ2-7|TRBV7-9
TGTGCCAGCAGCTTACCCCACCAGAAAGGCCGCCTCGAGCAGTACTTC
CASSLPHQKGRLEQYF
>.|.|TRBJ2-3|TRBV9
TGTGCCAGCAGCACCGATCATCGCACAGATACGCAGTATTTT
CASSTDHRTDTQYF
>few|.|TRBJ1-2|TRBV6-5
TGTGCCAGCAGTCGGCATACTACATACTATGGCTACACCTTC
CASSRHTTYYGYTF
>.|.|TRBJ2-1|TRBV7-6
TGTGCCAGCAGCTTAGGAGGAAACGATGAGCAGTTCTTC
CASSLGGNDEQFF
>.|.|TRBJ2-3|TRBV7-8
TGTGCCAGCAGCTTAAACAGGGCCGCCACAGATACGCAGTATTTT
CASSLNRAATDTQYF
>.|TRBD1|TRBJ1-2|TRBV28
TGTGCCAGCAGTTTATTAGGGACCGGGACAGGTGGGAATCTTGGCTACACCTTC
CASSLLGTGTGGNLGYTF
>.|.|TRBJ1-2|TRBV6-1
TGTGCCAGCAGTGAAAGGGTCGGATACTATGGCTACACCTTC
CASSERVGYYGYTF
>.|.|TRBJ2-7|TRBV7-9
TGTGCCAGCAGCTTATTTCAGGATTACGAGCAGTACTTC
CASSLFQDYEQYF
>.|.|TRBJ2-3|TRBV28
TGTGCCAGCAGTTTCGGGTCCTTTTCAGATACGCAGTATTTT
CASSFGSFSDTQYF